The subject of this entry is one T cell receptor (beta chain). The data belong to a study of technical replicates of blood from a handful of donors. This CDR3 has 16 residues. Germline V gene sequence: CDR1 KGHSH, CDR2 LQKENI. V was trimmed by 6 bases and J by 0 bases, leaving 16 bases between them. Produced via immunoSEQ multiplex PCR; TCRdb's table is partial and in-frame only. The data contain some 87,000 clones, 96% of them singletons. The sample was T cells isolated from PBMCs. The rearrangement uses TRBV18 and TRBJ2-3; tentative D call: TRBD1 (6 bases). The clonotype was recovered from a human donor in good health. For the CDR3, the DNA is TGTGCCAGCTCCCTAACAGGGCTGGGAAGCACAGATACGCAGTATTTT. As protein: CASSLTGLGSTDTQYF.